At least ten counts were recorded for the clone carrying this T cell receptor beta chain. This record belongs to a study of molecular identifiers for immune sequencing clone quantification. MiXCR, run by TCRdb on the PCR reads, gives a single entry per CDR3 protein. The sample has about 640,000 distinct CDR3 sequences, 15% to 20% seen once. This TCR derives from a human donor in good health. Some libraries in this study had Jurkat cell RNA spiked in. The sequenced material came from naive CD8+ T cells from blood, with Jurkat cell RNA spiked in. Described subset: FACS-sorted CD8+CD4-CCR7+CD45RA+ naive T cells.

The CDR3 DNA follows: TGTGCCAGCAGCTCAGGACTTATTCTCTCTGGGGCCAACGTCCTGACTTTC. It encodes CASSSGLILSGANVLTF. The rearrangement links TRBV9 to TRBJ2-6; maybe TRBD2 (5 bases). Germline CDR1 and CDR2: SGDLS and YYNGEE. V was pared by 4 bases and J by 0 bases, with 14 bases between. The CDR3 runs 17 residues.